This T cell receptor (beta chain) was profiled in a study of blood T cell repertoires in COVID-19. This clone came up once. Some clones are missing from TCRdb's copy, which holds only in-frame ones; the method was immunoSEQ multiplex PCR. The data hold 300,000 or so clones, with 86% observed a single time. Germline V gene sequence: CDR1 KGHSH, CDR2 LQKENI. The ends were cut back, 1 base at V and 4 bases at J, with 13 bases in the middle. The CDR3 has 15 residues. This TCR was recovered from a woman aged 45 to 65 with acute or convalescent COVID-19. The chain combines TRBV18 with TRBJ1-2; D call uncertain. Sequences were obtained from peripheral blood. CDR3 amino acids: CASSPQEGAGYGYTF. In DNA, the CDR3 is TGTGCCAGCTCACCACAGGAGGGCGCTGGCTATGGCTACACCTTC. Variable domain in full (rest from reference TRBV18 and TRBJ1-2): NAGVMQNPRHLVRRRGQEARLRCSPMKGHSHVYWYRQLPEEGLKFMVYLQKENIIDESGMPKERFSAEFPKEGPSILRIQQVVRGDSAAYFCASSPQEGAGYGYTFGSGTRLTVV.